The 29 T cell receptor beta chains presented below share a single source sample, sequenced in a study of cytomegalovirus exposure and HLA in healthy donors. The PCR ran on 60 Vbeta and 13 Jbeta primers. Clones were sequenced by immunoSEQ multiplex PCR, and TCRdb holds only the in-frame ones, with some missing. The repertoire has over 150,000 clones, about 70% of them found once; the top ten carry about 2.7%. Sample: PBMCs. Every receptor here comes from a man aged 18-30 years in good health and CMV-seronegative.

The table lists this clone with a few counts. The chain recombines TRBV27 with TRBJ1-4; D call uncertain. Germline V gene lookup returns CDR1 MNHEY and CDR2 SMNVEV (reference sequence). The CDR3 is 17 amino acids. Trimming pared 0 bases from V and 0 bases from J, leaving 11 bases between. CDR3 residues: CASSLSPGGPTNEKLFF. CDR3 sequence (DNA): TGTGCCAGCAGTTTATCCCCAGGAGGCCCAACTAATGAAAAACTGTTTTTT.

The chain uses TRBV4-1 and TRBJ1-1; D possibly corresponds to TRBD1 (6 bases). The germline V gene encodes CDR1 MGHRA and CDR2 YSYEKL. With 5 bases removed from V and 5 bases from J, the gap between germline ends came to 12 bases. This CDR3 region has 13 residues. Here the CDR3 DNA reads TGCGCCAGCAGCTCTCAACAGGGTACTGAAGCTTTCTTT. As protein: CASSSQQGTEAFF.

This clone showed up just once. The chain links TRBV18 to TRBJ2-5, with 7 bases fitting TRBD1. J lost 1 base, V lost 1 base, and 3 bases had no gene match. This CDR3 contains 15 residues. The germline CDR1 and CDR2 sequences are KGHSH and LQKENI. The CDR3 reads CASSPQGQLQETQYF. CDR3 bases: TGTGCCAGCTCACCACAGGGACAGCTCCAAGAGACCCAGTACTTC.

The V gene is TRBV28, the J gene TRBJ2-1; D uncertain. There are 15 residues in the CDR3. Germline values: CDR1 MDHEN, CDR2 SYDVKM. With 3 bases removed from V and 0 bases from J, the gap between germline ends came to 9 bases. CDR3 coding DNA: TGTGCCAGCAGTTTTCTTGCAGGCTCCTACAATGAGCAGTTCTTC. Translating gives CASSFLAGSYNEQFF. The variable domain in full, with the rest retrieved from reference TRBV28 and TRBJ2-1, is DVKVTQSSRYLVKRTGEKVFLECVQDMDHENMFWYRQDPGLGLRLIYFSYDVKMKEKGDIPEGYSVSREKKERFSLILESASTNQTSMYLCASSFLAGSYNEQFFGPGTRLTVL.

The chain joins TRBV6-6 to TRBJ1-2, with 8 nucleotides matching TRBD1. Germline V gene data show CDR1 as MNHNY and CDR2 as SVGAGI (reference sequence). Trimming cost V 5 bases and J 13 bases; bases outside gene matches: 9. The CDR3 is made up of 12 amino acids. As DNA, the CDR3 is TGTGCCAGCAGTCCAGGGGGCGTGCTTCCCACCTTC. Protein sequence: CASSPGGVLPTF.

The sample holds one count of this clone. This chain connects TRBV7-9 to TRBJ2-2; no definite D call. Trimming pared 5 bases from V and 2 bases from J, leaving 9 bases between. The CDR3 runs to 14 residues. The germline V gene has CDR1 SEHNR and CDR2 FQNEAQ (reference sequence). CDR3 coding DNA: TGTGCCAGCAGCCAGTCCTTTAACACCGGGGAGCTGTTTTTT. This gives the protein CASSQSFNTGELFF.

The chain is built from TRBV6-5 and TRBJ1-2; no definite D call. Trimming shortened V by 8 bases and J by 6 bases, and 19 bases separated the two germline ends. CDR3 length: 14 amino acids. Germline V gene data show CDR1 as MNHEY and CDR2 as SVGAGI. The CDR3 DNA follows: TGTGCCAGCCGACCCTCCGGCGGGGAGAATGGCTACACCTTC. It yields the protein CASRPSGGENGYTF.

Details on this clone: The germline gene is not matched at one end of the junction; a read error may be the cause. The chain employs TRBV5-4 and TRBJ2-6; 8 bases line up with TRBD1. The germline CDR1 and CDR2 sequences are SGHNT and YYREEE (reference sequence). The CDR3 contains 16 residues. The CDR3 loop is CASSWGQVSGANGLTF. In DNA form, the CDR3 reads TGTGCCAGCAGCTGGGGACAGGTCTCTGGGGCCAACGGCCTGACTTTC.

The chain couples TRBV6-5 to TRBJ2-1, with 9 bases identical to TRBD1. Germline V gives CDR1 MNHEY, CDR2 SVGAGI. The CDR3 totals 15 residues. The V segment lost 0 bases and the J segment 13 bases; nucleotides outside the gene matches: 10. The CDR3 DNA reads TGTGCCAGCAGTTACTCGGGGACAGGGCCCCTAGGACAGTTCTTC. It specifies CASSYSGTGPLGQFF.

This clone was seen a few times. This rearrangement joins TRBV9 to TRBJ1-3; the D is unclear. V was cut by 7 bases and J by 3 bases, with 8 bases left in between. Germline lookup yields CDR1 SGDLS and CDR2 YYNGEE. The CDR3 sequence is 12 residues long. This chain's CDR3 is CASGGGGNTIYF. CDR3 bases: TGTGCCAGCGGAGGAGGTGGAAACACCATATATTTT.

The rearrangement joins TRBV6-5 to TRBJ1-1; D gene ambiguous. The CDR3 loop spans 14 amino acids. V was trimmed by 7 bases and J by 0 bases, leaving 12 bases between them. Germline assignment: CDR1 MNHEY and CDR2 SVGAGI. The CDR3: CASTSEGVNTEAFF. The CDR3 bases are TGTGCCAGCACCTCCGAGGGAGTGAACACTGAAGCTTTCTTT.

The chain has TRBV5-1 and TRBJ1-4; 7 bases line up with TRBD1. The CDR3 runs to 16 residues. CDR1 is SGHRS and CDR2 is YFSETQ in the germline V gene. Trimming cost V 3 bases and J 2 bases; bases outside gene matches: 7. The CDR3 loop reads CASSSGGWGTNEKLFF. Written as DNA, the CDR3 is TGCGCCAGCAGCTCAGGGGGTTGGGGTACTAATGAAAAACTGTTTTTT.

The CDR3 region has the DNA TGTGCCAGCAGTTACTCCGGGACAGGGGCACTCTACGAGCAGTACTTC. Amino acids: CASSYSGTGALYEQYF. The chain carries TRBV6-6 and TRBJ2-7; 10 bases map to TRBD1. The CDR3 length is 16 residues. J lost 3 bases, V lost 0 bases, and 5 bases had no gene match. The germline gives CDR1 MNHNY, CDR2 SVGAGI (reference sequence).

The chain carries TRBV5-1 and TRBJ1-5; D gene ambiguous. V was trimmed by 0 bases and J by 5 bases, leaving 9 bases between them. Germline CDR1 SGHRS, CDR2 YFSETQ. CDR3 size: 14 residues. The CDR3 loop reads CASSLEGGDQPQHF. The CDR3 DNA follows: TGCGCCAGCAGCTTGGAGGGCGGGGATCAGCCCCAGCATTTT. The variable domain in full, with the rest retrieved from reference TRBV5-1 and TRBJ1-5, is KAGVTQTPRYLIKTRGQQVTLSCSPISGHRSVSWYQQTPGQGLQFLFEYFSETQRNKGNFPGRFSGRQFSNSRSEMNVSTLELGDSALYLCASSLEGGDQPQHFGDGTRLSIL.

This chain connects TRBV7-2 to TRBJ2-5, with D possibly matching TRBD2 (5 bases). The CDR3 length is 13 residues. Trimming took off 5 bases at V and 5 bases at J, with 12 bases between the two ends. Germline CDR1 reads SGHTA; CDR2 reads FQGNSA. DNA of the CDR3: TGTGCCAGCAGCCTCGGACTTTTCGAGACCCAGTACTTC. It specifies CASSLGLFETQYF.

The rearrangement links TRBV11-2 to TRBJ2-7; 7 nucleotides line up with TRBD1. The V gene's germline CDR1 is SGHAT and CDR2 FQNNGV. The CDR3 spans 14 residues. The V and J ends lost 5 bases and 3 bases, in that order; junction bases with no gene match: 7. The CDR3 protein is CASSLGQEIYEQYF. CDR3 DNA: TGTGCCAGCAGCCTCGGACAGGAGATCTACGAGCAGTACTTC.

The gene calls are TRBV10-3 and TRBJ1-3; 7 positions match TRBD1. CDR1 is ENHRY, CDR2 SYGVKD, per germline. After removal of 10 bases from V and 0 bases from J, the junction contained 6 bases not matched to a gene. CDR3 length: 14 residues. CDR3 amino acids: CATLRDSSGNTIYF. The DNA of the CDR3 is TGTGCCACCCTTCGGGACAGCTCTGGAAACACCATATATTTT.

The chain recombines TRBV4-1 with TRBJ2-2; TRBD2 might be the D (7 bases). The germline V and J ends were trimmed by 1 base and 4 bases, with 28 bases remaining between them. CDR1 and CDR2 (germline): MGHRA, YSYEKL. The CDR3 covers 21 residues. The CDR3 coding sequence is TGCGCCAGCAGCCAAGGGGGGATCCGACGGGGGGCCCCCTTAGGCACCGGGGAGCTGTTTTTT. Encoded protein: CASSQGGIRRGAPLGTGELFF.

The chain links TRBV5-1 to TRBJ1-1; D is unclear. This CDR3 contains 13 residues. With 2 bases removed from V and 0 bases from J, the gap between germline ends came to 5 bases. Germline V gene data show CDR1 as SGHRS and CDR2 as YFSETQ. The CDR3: CASSFKLNTEAFF. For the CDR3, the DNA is TGCGCCAGCAGCTTCAAATTGAACACTGAAGCTTTCTTT.

The CDR3 DNA reads TGTGCCAGCAGAGGGACAGTAAACACCGGGGAGCTGTTTTTT. Amino acid sequence: CASRGTVNTGELFF. The rearrangement links TRBV6-5 to TRBJ2-2; the match to TRBD1 covers 7 bases. This CDR3 has 14 amino acids. Germline V CDR1 and CDR2: MNHEY, SVGAGI. V shed 6 bases, J shed 2 bases, and the junction held 3 bases outside the gene matches.

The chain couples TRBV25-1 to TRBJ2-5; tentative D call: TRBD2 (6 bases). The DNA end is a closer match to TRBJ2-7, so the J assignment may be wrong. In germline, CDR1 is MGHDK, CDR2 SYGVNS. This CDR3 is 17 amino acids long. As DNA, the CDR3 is TGTGCCAGCAGTGCTACAGGAGGTTACCGGGGGACCTACGAGCAGTACTTC. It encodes CASSATGGYRGTYEQYF.

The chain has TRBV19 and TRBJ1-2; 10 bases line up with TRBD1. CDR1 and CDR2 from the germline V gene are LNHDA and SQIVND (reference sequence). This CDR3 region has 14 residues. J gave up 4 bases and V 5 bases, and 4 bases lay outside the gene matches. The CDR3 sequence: CASSPGQGTYGYTF. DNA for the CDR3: TGTGCCAGTAGTCCGGGACAGGGGACCTATGGCTACACCTTC.

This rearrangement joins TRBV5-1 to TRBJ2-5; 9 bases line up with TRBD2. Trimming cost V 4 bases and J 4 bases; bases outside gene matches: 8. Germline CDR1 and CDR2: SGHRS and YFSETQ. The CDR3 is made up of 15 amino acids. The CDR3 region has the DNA TGCGCCAGCAGCGAAGCGGGGGGCCCCGGAGAGACCCAGTACTTC. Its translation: CASSEAGGPGETQYF.

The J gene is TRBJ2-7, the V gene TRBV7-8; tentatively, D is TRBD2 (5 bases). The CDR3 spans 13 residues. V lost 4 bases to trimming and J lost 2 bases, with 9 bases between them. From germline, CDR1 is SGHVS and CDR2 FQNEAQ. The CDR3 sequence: CASSYGSPYEQYV. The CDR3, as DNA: TGTGCCAGCAGCTATGGGAGCCCCTACGAGCAGTACGTC.

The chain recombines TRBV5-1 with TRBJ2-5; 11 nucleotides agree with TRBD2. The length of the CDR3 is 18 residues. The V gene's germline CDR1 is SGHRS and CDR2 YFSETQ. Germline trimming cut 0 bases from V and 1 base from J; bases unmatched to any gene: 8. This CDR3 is CASSLGLAGGLLQETQYF. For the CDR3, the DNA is TGCGCCAGCAGCTTGGGGCTAGCGGGGGGCCTTCTCCAAGAGACCCAGTACTTC.

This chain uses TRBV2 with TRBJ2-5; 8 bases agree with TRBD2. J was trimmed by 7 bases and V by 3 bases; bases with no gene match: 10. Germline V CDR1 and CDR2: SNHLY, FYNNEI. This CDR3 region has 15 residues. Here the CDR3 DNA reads TGTGCCAGCAGTGATTGGGGACTAGACTCGACGACCCAGTACTTC. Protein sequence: CASSDWGLDSTTQYF. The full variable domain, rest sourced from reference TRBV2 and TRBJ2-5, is EPEVTQTPSHQVTQMGQEVILRCVPISNHLYFYWYRQILGQKVEFLVSFYNNEISEKSEIFDDQFSVERPDGSNFTLKIRSTKLEDSAMYFCASSDWGLDSTTQYFGPGTRLLVL.

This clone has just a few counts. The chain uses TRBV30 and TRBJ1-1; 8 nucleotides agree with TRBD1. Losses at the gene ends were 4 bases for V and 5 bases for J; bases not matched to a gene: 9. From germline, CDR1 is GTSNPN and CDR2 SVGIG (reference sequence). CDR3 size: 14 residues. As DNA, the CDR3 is TGTGCCTGGAAAACACAGGGGGTAGGAACTGAAGCTTTCTTT. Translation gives CAWKTQGVGTEAFF.

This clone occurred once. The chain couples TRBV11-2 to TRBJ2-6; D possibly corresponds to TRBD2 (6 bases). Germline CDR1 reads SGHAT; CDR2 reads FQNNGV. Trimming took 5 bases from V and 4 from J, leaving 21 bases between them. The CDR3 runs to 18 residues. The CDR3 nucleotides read TGTGCCAGCAGCCCCGGGGGTGGGTCCCTCTGGGGGGCCAACGTCCTGACTTTC. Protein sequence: CASSPGGGSLWGANVLTF.

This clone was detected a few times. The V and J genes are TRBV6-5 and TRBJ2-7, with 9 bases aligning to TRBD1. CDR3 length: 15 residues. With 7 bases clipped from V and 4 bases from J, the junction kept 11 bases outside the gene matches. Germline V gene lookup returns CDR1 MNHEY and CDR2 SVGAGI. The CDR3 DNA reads TGTGCCAGCACCGCTGGTGGGACAGGGTCGTACGAGCAGTACTTC. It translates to CASTAGGTGSYEQYF.